The source of this T cell receptor beta chain is a study of blood T cell repertoires in COVID-19. The count of this clone is one. The CDR3 is 13 amino acids. In germline, CDR1 is MNHNY, CDR2 SVGAGI (reference sequence). Trimming removed 3 bases from V and 0 bases from J, with 6 bases in between. The assay was immunoSEQ multiplex PCR, and TCRdb's table has in-frame clones only and misses some. The table records about 200,000 clones, 92% of them present only once. Sequenced input: peripheral blood. The sequence was obtained from a man between 25 and 39 years old with acute or convalescent COVID-19. The chain recombines TRBV6-6 with TRBJ2-7; D is uncertain. CDR3 protein: CASSYKNSYEQYF. In DNA, the CDR3 is TGTGCCAGCAGTTATAAAAACTCCTACGAGCAGTACTTC.